Detailed here is one T cell receptor beta chain. There are 17 residues in the CDR3. V shed 6 bases and J shed 7 bases, with 25 bases lying between them. Germline V CDR1 and CDR2: SGHAT, FQNNGV. These data come from a study of T cell changes during pregnancy in multiple sclerosis. Some clones are missing from TCRdb's copy, which holds only in-frame ones; the method was immunoSEQ multiplex PCR. The sample lists around 80,000 clones, approximately 90% seen once, with approximately 1.5% in the top ten. V gene TRBV11-2 combines with J gene TRBJ2-1; TRBD1 might be the D (6 bases). The origin of this receptor is a female donor with multiple sclerosis, enrolled in a pregnancy study. The source material was peripheral blood, sampled before pregnancy. The CDR3 region is CASRPITGTRNPNEQFF. CDR3 sequence (DNA): TGTGCCAGCAGACCTATTACCGGGACACGGAACCCTAATGAGCAGTTCTTC.